A selection of T cell receptor beta chains follows, all from one sample in a study of blood T cells in healthy people across ages. Via MiXCR, TCRdb re-called the 5' RACE reads, giving one row per CDR3 protein. Here the sample spans about 400,000 distinct CDR3 sequences, roughly half being singletons. Sequenced: blood. These receptors were obtained from a man between 60 and 75 years old in good health. The CDR3 runs from the conserved cysteine through the conserved F or W. D genes are given only for firm matches. Clone size, where shown, is once, few, many, or a class for clones that have expanded.

clone_size d_call j_call v_call cdr3_nt cdr3_aa
- - TRBJ1-5 TRBV3-1 TGTGCCAGCAGCCAAGACCAAAGCGGGCAGCCCCAGCATTTT CASSQDQSGQPQHF
- TRBD2 TRBJ2-5 TRBV24-1 TGTGCCACCAGTGCCACTAGACTAGCGGGACGAGAGACCCAGTACTTC CATSATRLAGRETQYF
- TRBD2 TRBJ2-7 TRBV20-1 TGCAGTGCTAGAAACCCAGCGGGAGACCCCGAGCAGTACTTC CSARNPAGDPEQYF
- - TRBJ2-3 TRBV20-1 TGCAGCGTCCCCCACTCGAAAACTAGCACAGATACGCAGTATTTT CSVPHSKTSTDTQYF
- TRBD2 TRBJ2-7 TRBV20-1 TGCAGTGCCACGACTAGCGGGAACGAGCAGTACTTC CSATTSGNEQYF
- - TRBJ1-5 TRBV7-2 TGTGCCAGCAGCCTTTCGAACGGCTGGAACAATCAGCCCCAGCATTTT CASSLSNGWNNQPQHF
few - TRBJ2-3 TRBV7-2 TGTGCCAGCAGCTTTGAGGGACCCCGCGATACGCAGTATTTT CASSFEGPRDTQYF
- TRBD2 TRBJ2-1 TRBV7-9 TGTGCCGTTAGCGGGAGGGAGCCCCCTCGTGAGCAGTTCTTC CAVSGREPPREQFF
- - TRBJ2-7 TRBV20-1 TGCAGTGCTTGGGGGGACAGCTCTTACGAGCAGTACTTC CSAWGDSSYEQYF
- TRBD1 TRBJ2-3 TRBV6-4 TGTGCCAGCAGCACCGGGACAGGGTTGACAGATACGCAGTATTTT CASSTGTGLTDTQYF